The 26 T cell receptor beta chains below come from one sample, sequenced in a study of T cell repertoires and HLA-DP antigens. No antigen is known for these receptors. Generated by immunoSEQ multiplex PCR, the TCRdb table keeps only in-frame clones and is missing some. The table includes around 110,000 clones, over 90% detected once. Material: CD4+ T cells from PBMCs. These receptors originate from a woman between 18 and 29 years old in good health and CMV-seronegative.

This clone was seen only once. V gene TRBV2 combines with J gene TRBJ2-7, with 10 bases that match TRBD2. V trimming: 4 bases; J trimming: 0 bases; junction bases outside the gene matches: 6. This CDR3 has 16 residues. CDR1 and CDR2 (germline): SNHLY, FYNNEI. This CDR3 is CASSGAGGPLSYEQYF. CDR3 bases: TGTGCCAGCAGTGGAGCGGGAGGGCCCCTCTCCTACGAGCAGTACTTC.

The chain recombines TRBV28 with TRBJ2-1, with 7 bases that match TRBD1. Trimming removed 3 bases from V and 10 bases from J; junction bases left unmatched: 12. CDR1 MDHEN and CDR2 SYDVKM come from the germline V gene. This CDR3 is built from 15 residues. CDR3 amino acids: CASSFSGTARREQFF. In nucleotides, the CDR3 is TGTGCCAGCAGTTTCTCCGGGACAGCTAGACGGGAGCAGTTCTTC.

This clone was observed a handful of times. The chain has TRBV28 and TRBJ1-5, with 10 bases matching TRBD1. CDR1 and CDR2 (germline): MDHEN, SYDVKM. The CDR3 runs 17 residues. V was pared by 5 bases and J by 0 bases, with 7 bases of the junction left unmatched. Here the CDR3 reads CASSPGTGVSSNQPQHF. The CDR3 DNA is TGTGCCAGCAGTCCCGGGACAGGGGTCTCTAGCAATCAGCCCCAGCATTTT.

V is TRBV28 and J is TRBJ2-7; TRBD1 matches 8 bases. This CDR3 comprises 14 residues. From germline, CDR1 is MDHEN and CDR2 SYDVKM. V lost 6 bases and J lost 5; bases outside the gene matches: 9. The CDR3 region has the DNA TGTGCCAGCAGGCTAAGCGGACAGGGAAACGAGCAGTACTTC. Translated: CASRLSGQGNEQYF.

This chain joins TRBV7-8 and TRBJ2-2; no clear D gene. The CDR3 covers 16 residues. V was trimmed by 2 bases and J by 0 bases, leaving 10 bases between them. CDR1 is SGHVS and CDR2 is FQNEAQ in the germline V gene. The CDR3 DNA reads as TGTGCCAGCAGCTTACATGCATACCCGAACACCGGGGAGCTGTTTTTT. It is translated as CASSLHAYPNTGELFF.

This clone appeared a single time. This sequence joins TRBV7-9 and TRBJ1-1; tentative D call: TRBD1 (6 bases). V was pared by 3 bases and J by 1 base, with 9 bases between. Germline V gives CDR1 SEHNR, CDR2 FQNEAQ (reference sequence). This CDR3 region has 14 residues. CDR3 coding DNA: TGTGCCAGCAGCTTGAGACAGGAGAACACTGAAGCTTTCTTT. Amino acids: CASSLRQENTEAFF.

The chain is built from TRBV29-1 and TRBJ2-2; 8 nucleotides align to TRBD1. The CDR3 sequence is 15 residues long. Trimming removed 8 bases from V and 3 bases from J; junction bases left unmatched: 11. Germline CDR1 reads SQVTM; CDR2 reads ANQGSEA. CDR3 region: CSTAAGTGHTGELFF. In DNA, the CDR3 is TGCAGCACAGCAGCCGGGACAGGACACACCGGGGAGCTGTTTTTT.

The rearrangement links TRBV6-1 to TRBJ2-7; the D gene is possibly TRBD1 (6 bases). V dropped 7 bases and J dropped 6 bases, with 19 bases sitting between them. From germline, CDR1 is MNHNS and CDR2 SASEGT. There are 14 residues in the CDR3. CDR3 in DNA: TGTGCCAGCAACCAGGCTACAGGGTTCGGCGAGCAGTACTTC. Its protein is CASNQATGFGEQYF.

This clone showed up just a few times. The J gene is TRBJ2-3, the V gene TRBV4-2; 10 positions agree with TRBD2. CDR1 and CDR2 from the germline V gene are LGHNA and YNFKEQ. The V segment lost 7 bases and the J segment 4 bases; nucleotides outside the gene matches: 5. This CDR3 has 14 residues. The CDR3 coding sequence is TGTGCCAGCATGGAGAGCGGGAGGGCAGATACGCAGTATTTT. Its protein product is CASMESGRADTQYF.

This clone showed up just once. The CDR3 DNA follows: TGTGCCAGCAGCTTGGCAGGACTAGCGGGAGGGTATGAGCAGTTCTTC. It yields the protein CASSLAGLAGGYEQFF. The V gene is TRBV5-6, the J gene TRBJ2-1; 15 bases are a match to TRBD2. Trimming took 0 bases from V and 8 from J; bases not matched to a gene: 3. The CDR3 contains 16 residues. Per the germline V gene, CDR1 is SGHDT and CDR2 is YYEEEE.

The V and J genes are TRBV7-9 and TRBJ1-1; 8 bases agree with TRBD1. The CDR3 is made up of 12 amino acids. Germline-derived CDR1 and CDR2 are SEHNR and FQNEAQ (reference sequence). Losses at the gene ends were 1 base for V and 8 bases for J; bases not matched to a gene: 0. CDR3 loop: CASSLGTGEAFF. For the CDR3, the DNA is TGTGCCAGCAGCTTAGGGACAGGGGAAGCTTTCTTT. Based on the CDR3 plus reference TRBV7-9 and TRBJ1-1, the full variable domain is DTGVSQNPRHKITKRGQNVTFRCDPISEHNRLYWYRQTLGQGPEFLTYFQNEAQLEKSRLLSDRFSAERPKGSFSTLEIQRTEQGDSAMYLCASSLGTGEAFFGQGTRLTVV.

In this sample, this clone turned up a few times. Here the CDR3 DNA reads TGTGCCAGCAGCCCTCGAAGGGGATCTGGAAACACCATATATTTT. It encodes CASSPRRGSGNTIYF. The rearrangement uses TRBV9 and TRBJ1-3, with a weak D call TRBD1 (5 bases). Germline V gene data show CDR1 as SGDLS and CDR2 as YYNGEE. Trimming cost V 4 bases and J 1 base, with 12 bases left between them. This CDR3 has 15 residues.

The rearrangement links TRBV7-2 to TRBJ1-5, with no clear D. Trimming took off 5 bases at V and 2 bases at J, with 7 bases between the two ends. There are 13 residues in the CDR3. Germline loops: CDR1 SGHTA, CDR2 FQGNSA. The DNA of the CDR3 is TGTGCCAGCAGCCCTGACCGCAATCAGCCCCAGCATTTT. This translates into CASSPDRNQPQHF.

The CDR3 nucleotides are TGTGCCAGCAGCGCATCGACAGGGGCCTCTGGAAACACCATATATTTT. This sequence encodes CASSASTGASGNTIYF. The chain is built from TRBV9 and TRBJ1-3; 8 nucleotides line up with TRBD1. The CDR3 loop spans 16 amino acids. With 3 bases clipped from V and 0 bases from J, the junction kept 5 bases outside the gene matches. CDR1 and CDR2 (germline): SGDLS, YYNGEE.

The V and J genes are TRBV6-5 and TRBJ2-1; D ambiguous. Trimming shortened V by 4 bases and J by 5 bases, and 9 bases separated the two germline ends. This CDR3 is 13 amino acids long. In germline, CDR1 is MNHEY, CDR2 SVGAGI. CDR3 loop: CASSFDGNNEQFF. DNA for the CDR3: TGTGCCAGCAGTTTCGACGGAAACAATGAGCAGTTCTTC.

The chain combines TRBV4-2 with TRBJ1-2; D is perhaps TRBD1 (5 bases). The germline CDR1 and CDR2 sequences are LGHNA and YNFKEQ. The CDR3 sequence is 15 residues long. Deletions cut 1 base from V and 4 bases from J, with 13 bases between. The CDR3 reads CASSQGQLAFYGYTF. The CDR3 coding sequence is TGTGCCAGCAGCCAAGGACAGCTTGCGTTCTATGGCTACACCTTC.

J is TRBJ2-1 and V is TRBV7-3; D may be TRBD1 (6 bases). V lost 5 bases and J 3 bases, leaving 17 bases between the germline ends. Germline CDR1 is SGHTA and CDR2 is FQGTGA. This CDR3 is 16 amino acids long. This CDR3 reads CASSPSAQGFYNEQFF. The CDR3, as DNA: TGTGCCAGCAGCCCATCGGCCCAGGGGTTCTACAATGAGCAGTTCTTC.

V gene TRBV7-9 combines with J gene TRBJ1-2; D not certain. The V gene lost 5 bases and the J gene lost 6 bases, with 7 bases spanning the gap. Germline V gene sequence: CDR1 SEHNR, CDR2 FQNEAQ (reference sequence). The CDR3 is made up of 11 amino acids. Written as DNA, the CDR3 is TGTGCCAGCAGCCCCCGGGATGGCTACACCTTC. This gives the protein CASSPRDGYTF.

The chain carries TRBV6-1 and TRBJ2-2; the match to TRBD2 covers 7 bases. CDR3 size: 17 residues. Germline V lookup: CDR1 MNHNS, CDR2 SASEGT. Trimming took 2 bases from V and 2 from J; bases not matched to a gene: 8. This CDR3 is CASSEQVAGSNTGELFF. The CDR3 DNA is TGTGCCAGCAGTGAACAGGTAGCGGGCTCCAACACCGGGGAGCTGTTTTTT.

This chain joins TRBV18 and TRBJ2-7; D call uncertain. The CDR3 has 13 amino acids. From germline, CDR1 is KGHSH and CDR2 LQKENI. Trimming removed 2 bases at V and 3 bases at J, with 8 bases between. CDR3 sequence (DNA): TGTGCCAGCTCACCAGCAGTCAACTACGAGCAGTACTTC. Encoded protein: CASSPAVNYEQYF.

This clone was observed once. This chain connects TRBV18 to TRBJ2-5; D is perhaps TRBD1 (6 bases). V was trimmed by 6 bases and J by 5 bases, leaving 13 bases between them. CDR3 size: 13 residues. The germline V gene encodes CDR1 KGHSH and CDR2 LQKENI. The CDR3 DNA follows: TGTGCCAGCTCTCCTAACAGGGTTGAGACCCAGTACTTC. Its protein is CASSPNRVETQYF.

This clone came up once. The chain combines TRBV28 with TRBJ2-6; D gene unclear. There are 16 residues in the CDR3. Germline V lookup: CDR1 MDHEN, CDR2 SYDVKM. Deletions cut 8 bases from V and 1 base from J, with 15 bases between. The CDR3 loop reads CASGPERLSGANVLTF. Written as DNA, the CDR3 is TGTGCCAGCGGCCCTGAAAGATTGTCTGGGGCCAACGTCCTGACTTTC. The full variable domain, in which reference TRBV28 and TRBJ2-6 provide the parts outside the CDR3, is DVKVTQSSRYLVKRTGEKVFLECVQDMDHENMFWYRQDPGLGLRLIYFSYDVKMKEKGDIPEGYSVSREKKERFSLILESASTNQTSMYLCASGPERLSGANVLTFGAGSRLTVL.

This chain joins TRBV27 and TRBJ2-4; tentative D call: TRBD1 (5 bases). Germline values: CDR1 MNHEY, CDR2 SMNVEV (reference sequence). This CDR3 is 13 amino acids long. Deletions cut 7 bases from V and 6 bases from J, with 13 bases between. CDR3 sequence: CASTATDRNIQYF. Written as DNA, the CDR3 is TGTGCCAGCACCGCGACAGATAGAAACATTCAGTACTTC.

The chain has TRBV18 and TRBJ2-5, with D perhaps TRBD2 (5 bases). The CDR3 consists of 14 residues. Trimming took 1 base from V and 5 from J, leaving 11 bases between them. The germline CDR1 and CDR2 sequences are KGHSH and LQKENI. CDR3 sequence: CASSPLGLGETQYF. The CDR3 DNA is TGTGCCAGCTCACCACTAGGACTTGGGGAGACCCAGTACTTC. The entire variable domain, with the rest obtained from reference TRBV18 and TRBJ2-5, is as follows: NAGVMQNPRHLVRRRGQEARLRCSPMKGHSHVYWYRQLPEEGLKFMVYLQKENIIDESGMPKERFSAEFPKEGPSILRIQQVVRGDSAAYFCASSPLGLGETQYFGPGTRLLVL.

The chain couples TRBV9 to TRBJ2-2; unclear D gene. In germline, CDR1 is SGDLS, CDR2 YYNGEE. The CDR3 covers 14 residues. Trimming pared 1 base from V and 0 bases from J, leaving 4 bases between. As DNA, the CDR3 is TGTGCCAGCAGCGTATTTTCGAACACCGGGGAGCTGTTTTTT. This codes for CASSVFSNTGELFF.

The chain carries TRBV28 and TRBJ2-7; 11 bases align to TRBD1. V shed 6 bases and J 3 bases; nucleotides not matched to a gene: 4. From germline, CDR1 is MDHEN and CDR2 SYDVKM. The CDR3 extends over 14 amino acids. In DNA form, the CDR3 reads TGTGCCAGCAGAACCGGGACAGGGGGCTACGAGCAGTACTTC. Protein product: CASRTGTGGYEQYF.